The next 2 T cell receptor beta chains were all read from a single sample in a study of control samples from healthy donors and cancer patients. The assay was immunoSEQ multiplex PCR, and TCRdb's table has in-frame clones only and misses some. This table has 150,000 to 200,000 clones, roughly 91% appearing once. Source material: blood. Receptor source: a woman aged 25 to 39 in good health.

The chain uses TRBV19 and TRBJ1-2; no firm D call. The CDR3 has 14 amino acids. Per the germline V gene, CDR1 is LNHDA and CDR2 is SQIVND (reference sequence). V was pared by 2 bases and J by 1 base, with 8 bases between. The CDR3 reads CASSIRHLNYGYTF. CDR3 nucleotides: TGTGCCAGTAGTATACGTCACCTTAACTATGGCTACACCTTC.

About this clone: The same CDR3 is also encoded by other DNA sequences in this sample. The V call is TRBV4-1, the J call TRBJ2-7, with D perhaps matching TRBD1 (5 bases). Deletions cut 1 base from V and 7 bases from J, with 5 bases between. Germline lookup yields CDR1 MGHRA and CDR2 YSYEKL. CDR3 length: 11 amino acids. The CDR3 coding sequence is TGCGCCAGCAGCCAAGCAGGGGAGCAGTACTTC. This codes for CASSQAGEQYF.